Listed below are T cell receptor beta chains from one sample, sequenced in a study of cytomegalovirus exposure and HLA in healthy donors. Profiled with immunoSEQ multiplex PCR; TCRdb holds only in-frame clones, not every one. This table has more than 85,000 clones, about 75% appearing once. Sequenced material: PBMCs. Receptors originate from a man younger than 40 in good health and CMV-seropositive. Each CDR3 is given with its conserved first and last residue. Each record gives: D gene, V gene, J gene, clone size, CDR3 DNA, CDR3 protein. D genes are given only for firm matches. Expanded clones are given a class, and other clones once, few, many or no size at all.

D: -; V: TRBV6-1; J: TRBJ2-7; size: few; DNA: TGTGCCAGCAGGGGGGGTTCGGGTATCCCCTACGAGCAGTACTTC; CDR3: CASRGGSGIPYEQYF
D: -; V: TRBV27; J: TRBJ1-2; size: -; DNA: TGTGCCAGCAGCCTAAGGGACTCCCTTAACTATGGCTACACCTTC; CDR3: CASSLRDSLNYGYTF
D: -; V: TRBV5-4; J: TRBJ2-7; size: -; DNA: TGTGCCAGCAGCTCGGCCCGAGACTCGAGCTCCTACGAGCAGTACTTC; CDR3: CASSSARDSSSYEQYF
D: -; V: TRBV18; J: TRBJ1-5; size: -; DNA: TGTGCCAGCTCACCAGGGGGGACCGACCAGCCCCAGCATTTT; CDR3: CASSPGGTDQPQHF
D: TRBD1; V: TRBV5-1; J: TRBJ1-1; size: -; DNA: TGCGCCAGCAGCTTCAACGGACAGGCCAACACTGAAGCTTTCTTT; CDR3: CASSFNGQANTEAFF
D: -; V: TRBV7-8; J: TRBJ1-2; size: -; DNA: TGTGCCAGCAGCTTAGCGAGTGGGGGCGGCTATGGCTACACCTTC; CDR3: CASSLASGGGYGYTF
D: TRBD1; V: TRBV7-8; J: TRBJ1-2; size: -; DNA: TGTGCCAGCAGCTTAGCTCTAGAGACAGGGAACTATGGCTACACCTTC; CDR3: CASSLALETGNYGYTF
D: TRBD1; V: TRBV5-8; J: TRBJ2-1; size: -; DNA: TGTGCCAGCAGCTCCGACAGGGGCCGCAGCGGTGAGCAGTTCTTC; CDR3: CASSSDRGRSGEQFF
D: TRBD2; V: TRBV13; J: TRBJ2-3; size: few; DNA: TGTGCCAGCAGCTTAGTTCGGGGGGGGATCACAGATACGCAGTATTTT; CDR3: CASSLVRGGITDTQYF
D: -; V: TRBV7-9; J: TRBJ2-1; size: few; DNA: TGTGCCAGCAGCTTGGACACCTCCTACAATGAGCAGTTCTTC; CDR3: CASSLDTSYNEQFF
D: TRBD1; V: TRBV19; J: TRBJ2-4; size: -; DNA: TGTGCCAGTAGTACCACAGGGGTTTGGGCCAAAAACATTCAGTACTTC; CDR3: CASSTTGVWAKNIQYF
D: -; V: TRBV11-3; J: TRBJ2-5; size: few; DNA: TGTGCCAGCAGCTTCGGGTATGGTTCCCAAGAGACCCAGTACTTC; CDR3: CASSFGYGSQETQYF
D: -; V: TRBV7-6; J: TRBJ1-4; size: -; DNA: TGTGCCAGCAGTTCGACCTGGGGGGATAATGAAAAACTGTTTTTT; CDR3: CASSSTWGDNEKLFF
D: TRBD2; V: TRBV7-2; J: TRBJ2-1; size: -; DNA: TGTGCCAGCAGCTTAGTAGCGGGGGGGCAGTTCTTC; CDR3: CASSLVAGGQFF
D: TRBD1; V: TRBV28; J: TRBJ1-5; size: -; DNA: TGTGCCAGCAGGTATAGACAGGGGCGCTTTGGGGGCAATCAGCCCCAGCATTTT; CDR3: CASRYRQGRFGGNQPQHF
D: -; V: TRBV15; J: TRBJ2-5; size: -; DNA: TGTGCCACCAGGGCCTCCGAGCGGTACCAAGAGACCCAGTACTTC; CDR3: CATRASERYQETQYF
D: TRBD1; V: TRBV11-2; J: TRBJ1-6; size: -; DNA: TGTGCCAGCAGCCGACAGGGCCAAAGCTCCTATAATTCACCCCTCCACTTT; CDR3: CASSRQGQSSYNSPLHF
D: -; V: TRBV5-8; J: TRBJ2-7; size: -; DNA: TGTGCCAGCAGCTTGGCCGTCAGGGGTCCTCTTGGTATAGACACCTACGAGCAGTACTTC; CDR3: CASSLAVRGPLGIDTYEQYF
D: -; V: TRBV6-1; J: TRBJ2-3; size: many; DNA: TGTGCCAGCAGTAAACAGGAATTCAGCACAGATACGCAGTATTTT; CDR3: CASSKQEFSTDTQYF
D: -; V: TRBV30; J: TRBJ1-5; size: -; DNA: TGTGCCTGGAGTGTACTTCCGAATCAGCCCCAGCATTTT; CDR3: CAWSVLPNQPQHF
D: TRBD1; V: TRBV20-1; J: TRBJ1-1; size: -; DNA: TGCAGTAGACAGGGGAACACTGAAGCTTTCTTT; CDR3: CSRQGNTEAFF
D: -; V: TRBV29-1; J: TRBJ1-1; size: -; DNA: TGCAGCGTTGTCGTGAACACTGAAGCTTTCTTT; CDR3: CSVVVNTEAFF
D: TRBD1; V: TRBV29-1; J: TRBJ1-1; size: -; DNA: TGCAGCGTTGAAGGGGACAGGAACACTGAAGCTTTCTTT; CDR3: CSVEGDRNTEAFF
D: TRBD1; V: TRBV18; J: TRBJ2-1; size: -; DNA: TGTGCCAGCTCACCGGGACAGTACAATGAGCAGTTCTTC; CDR3: CASSPGQYNEQFF
D: TRBD1; V: TRBV2; J: TRBJ1-5; size: -; DNA: TGTGCCAGCAGTCCCTCGGGACAGCGCAATCAGCCCCAGCATTTT; CDR3: CASSPSGQRNQPQHF
D: TRBD1; V: TRBV5-1; J: TRBJ2-5; size: -; DNA: TGCGCCAGCAGCTCGACAGGGGAAGAGACCCAGTACTTC; CDR3: CASSSTGEETQYF
D: TRBD2; V: TRBV9; J: TRBJ2-1; size: -; DNA: TGTGCCAGCAGCGTAGATACCGGGACTAGCGGGCACAATGAGCAGTTCTTC; CDR3: CASSVDTGTSGHNEQFF
D: TRBD1; V: TRBV5-1; J: TRBJ2-1; size: -; DNA: TGCGCCAGCAGCCATCCCCCGGGACAGGGGTACAATGAGCAGTTCTTC; CDR3: CASSHPPGQGYNEQFF
D: -; V: TRBV6-1; J: TRBJ1-1; size: -; DNA: TGTGCCAGCGGGAGAATTAATGAAGCTTTCTTT; CDR3: CASGRINEAFF
D: TRBD1; V: TRBV15; J: TRBJ2-1; size: -; DNA: TGTGCCACCAGCAGAGGGACAGGGGTCAATGAGCAGTTCTTC; CDR3: CATSRGTGVNEQFF
D: TRBD2; V: TRBV6-5; J: TRBJ2-3; size: -; DNA: TGTGCCAGCAGTGTGACTAGCGGCAGCACAGATACGCAGTATTTT; CDR3: CASSVTSGSTDTQYF
D: -; V: TRBV7-7; J: TRBJ2-7; size: -; DNA: TGTGCTAGCAGCTCCGCGGGCCCTTGGGACGAGCAGTACTTC; CDR3: CASSSAGPWDEQYF
D: TRBD1; V: TRBV7-8; J: TRBJ1-1; size: few; DNA: TGTGCCAGCGGGCAGGGGGCGAACACTGAAGCTTTCTTT; CDR3: CASGQGANTEAFF
D: -; V: TRBV7-9; J: TRBJ1-1; size: once; DNA: TGTGCCAGCAGCTTAGATCAAAACACTGAAGCTTTCTTT; CDR3: CASSLDQNTEAFF
D: -; V: TRBV27; J: TRBJ2-1; size: -; DNA: TGTGCCAGCAGTACAGGGTGGTTCAACAATGAGCAGTTCTTC; CDR3: CASSTGWFNNEQFF
D: TRBD2; V: TRBV11-2; J: TRBJ2-3; size: -; DNA: TGTGCCAGCAGCTACCCCCGGGGGGGCCAATCCCTCACAGATACGCAGTATTTT; CDR3: CASSYPRGGQSLTDTQYF
D: -; V: TRBV2; J: TRBJ2-5; size: -; DNA: TGTGCCAGCAGTGAAGAGCTCCCAGGGCAGTACTTC; CDR3: CASSEELPGQYF
D: TRBD1; V: TRBV6-6; J: TRBJ1-4; size: few; DNA: TGTGCCACGAGGACAGGGACTTTAACTAATGAAAAACTGTTTTTT; CDR3: CATRTGTLTNEKLFF
D: TRBD2; V: TRBV2; J: TRBJ2-5; size: -; DNA: TGTGCCAGCAGTTCGGAACGGGGGGGCCAAGAGACCCAGTACTTC; CDR3: CASSSERGGQETQYF
D: TRBD2; V: TRBV18; J: TRBJ2-5; size: -; DNA: TGTGCCAGCTCACCCCGGCTAGCGGGGGCTCAAGAGACCCAGTACTTC; CDR3: CASSPRLAGAQETQYF
D: -; V: TRBV27; J: TRBJ2-7; size: -; DNA: TGTGCCAGCAGTGTACAAGGTGGCAGCGGATTCTACGAGCAGTACTTC; CDR3: CASSVQGGSGFYEQYF
D: TRBD1; V: TRBV13; J: TRBJ1-3; size: -; DNA: TGTGCCAGCAGCCCGGGACAGGGTCCTGGAAACACCATATATTTT; CDR3: CASSPGQGPGNTIYF
D: TRBD1; V: TRBV4-2; J: TRBJ1-1; size: -; DNA: TGTGCCAGCAGCCAAGCCGGAGGACAGGGGGCGATTGAAGCTTTCTTT; CDR3: CASSQAGGQGAIEAFF
D: TRBD2; V: TRBV5-1; J: TRBJ2-4; size: -; DNA: TGCGCCAGCAGCTTGGGAGGGGCGGGGGAAAACATTCAGTACTTC; CDR3: CASSLGGAGENIQYF
D: TRBD2; V: TRBV5-6; J: TRBJ2-5; size: -; DNA: TGTGCCAGCAGCATAAGGAGGGAGGGTCTGTACTTC; CDR3: CASSIRREGLYF
D: TRBD1; V: TRBV19; J: TRBJ1-1; size: -; DNA: TGTGCCAGTAACGGGGGACAGGGTAAATTCGGGGCTTTCTTT; CDR3: CASNGGQGKFGAFF
D: TRBD1; V: TRBV19; J: TRBJ2-7; size: -; DNA: TGTGCCAGTAGTATATTCTCCGGACAGGGGGTCTACGAGCAGTACTTC; CDR3: CASSIFSGQGVYEQYF